Listed below are T cell receptor beta chains from one sample, sequenced in a study of T-cell reconstitution after alpha-beta-depleted transplantation in children. TCRdb reanalysed the PCR reads using MiXCR and keeps one entry per CDR3 protein. Among 550,000 to 800,000 distinct CDR3 sequences, around 13% were seen once, and the ten largest hold about 0.77%. The specimen was PBMCs, collected before TCRalphabeta/CD19-depleted stem cell transplant. The receptors stem from a girl aged 2-10 years with congenital amegakaryocytic thrombocytopenia, due to receive a stem cell transplant. CDR3s include the opening cysteine and the closing phenylalanine or tryptophan. The D gene is left open where the match is weak. Size is stated for part of the rows, as once, few or many counts, or as a class when the clone is expanded.

NA,TRBV12-3/TRBV12-4,TRBJ2-5,14,few,TGTGCCAGCAGTCAGCAGGGTGTCGGGGAGACCCAGTACTTC,CASSQQGVGETQYF
TRBD2,TRBV19,TRBJ2-7,13,NA,TGTGCCAGTAGTTTGCGGGAGGGCCTCAAGCAGTACTTC,CASSLREGLKQYF
NA,TRBV20-1,TRBJ2-1,15,NA,TGCAGTGCTAGAGGGGGCTATGCGCTGGTCAATGAGCAGTTCTTC,CSARGGYALVNEQFF
NA,TRBV5-6,TRBJ2-1,13,many,TGTGCCAGCAGCTGGGGGGACCACAATGAGCAGTTCTTC,CASSWGDHNEQFF
NA,TRBV5-1,TRBJ2-3,14,many,TGCGCCAGCACCCCCGGGACTAGCACAGATACGCAGTATTTT,CASTPGTSTDTQYF
NA,TRBV4-1,TRBJ2-1,13,few,TGCGCCAGCAGCCAAGTTCGGAATTATGAGCAGTTCTTC,CASSQVRNYEQFF
TRBD2,TRBV11-1,TRBJ2-1,19,few,TGTGCCAGCAGCCCCCATGGTACCGGGACTAGCGGGAGAGAACATGAGCAGTTCTTC,CASSPHGTGTSGREHEQFF
NA,TRBV20-1,TRBJ2-3,12,NA,TGCAGTGCTAGGGCCCTAACCACGCAGCGGTATTTT,CSARALTTQRYF
NA,TRBV7-3,TRBJ2-3,17,NA,TGTGCCAGCAGCTTAATTGGGAGAGCGACAATGTTTGATACGCAGTATTTT,CASSLIGRATMFDTQYF
TRBD2,TRBV20-1,TRBJ2-3,15,NA,TGCAGTGCTAGTTTGGCTAGCGGGAGATCAGATACGCAGTATTTT,CSASLASGRSDTQYF
NA,TRBV20-1,TRBJ2-7,12,many,TGCAGTGCTAGAGATCAGATTTACGAGCAGTACTTC,CSARDQIYEQYF
TRBD1,TRBV7-2,TRBJ1-4,16,many,TGTGCCAGCAGCTTAGCGATCCGACAGGGGGTCGAAAAACTGTTTTTT,CASSLAIRQGVEKLFF
NA,TRBV3-1,TRBJ2-3,14,few,TGTGCCAGGAGAGTAGGACTTCTCACAGATACGCAGTATTTT,CARRVGLLTDTQYF
TRBD1,TRBV5-1,TRBJ2-3,15,many,TGCGCCAGCAGCTTAGAGGACAGGGCATCAGATACGCAGTATTTT,CASSLEDRASDTQYF
NA,TRBV25-1,TRBJ1-1,11,many,TGTGCCAGCAGTGCCAGATATGAAGCTTTCTTT,CASSARYEAFF
TRBD1,TRBV5-1,TRBJ1-1,12,many,TGCGCCAGCAGCTTGACAGGGGCTGAAGCTTTCTTT,CASSLTGAEAFF
NA,TRBV19,TRBJ2-1,13,many,TGTGCCAGTACTCCAAACCAGGGGAATGAGCAGTTCTTC,CASTPNQGNEQFF
NA,TRBV29-1,TRBJ2-2,13,many,TGCAGCGTAGCCGGGACTGACACCGGGGAGCTGTTTTTT,CSVAGTDTGELFF
NA,TRBV5-1,TRBJ2-7,15,few,TGCGCCAGCAGCTTGATACGGCAGGGGAGCTACGAGCAGTACTTC,CASSLIRQGSYEQYF
NA,TRBV20-1,TRBJ2-7,13,many,TGCAGTACCCTGCGACGTGGGGGAGCGAAGCAGTACTTC,CSTLRRGGAKQYF
NA,TRBV5-1,TRBJ2-7,15,NA,TGCGCCAGCAGCTTGGCGGCAGGGATTGCCTACGAGCAGTACTTC,CASSLAAGIAYEQYF
NA,TRBV28,TRBJ2-1,15,NA,TGTGCCAGCAGCCCGGGGCTCCTCTCCTACAATGAGCAGTTCTTC,CASSPGLLSYNEQFF
TRBD2,TRBV20-1,TRBJ2-1,17,NA,TGCAGTGCTATGGGGCTAGCGGGAGGGGGGGAGTACAATGAGCAGTTCTTC,CSAMGLAGGGEYNEQFF
NA,TRBV2,TRBJ1-1,13,few,TGTGCCAGCATGAAACAGGCCAACACTGAAGCTTTCTTT,CASMKQANTEAFF
NA,TRBV27,TRBJ1-6,14,many,TGTGCCAGCAGTTTCCAGCAGGATAATTCACCCCTCCACTTT,CASSFQQDNSPLHF
NA,TRBV7-8,TRBJ1-3,15,NA,TGTGCCAGCAGCTTATTACTCCTGGGGGGAAACACCATATATTTT,CASSLLLLGGNTIYF
NA,TRBV29-1,TRBJ2-7,12,NA,TGCAGCGTTACGGGAGAAAGCTACGAGCAGTACTTC,CSVTGESYEQYF
TRBD1,TRBV5-5,TRBJ1-1,16,few,TGTGCCAGCAGCTTGGCTTTGGGGACAGGGGGTACGGAGGCTTTCTTT,CASSLALGTGGTEAFF
NA,TRBV12-3/TRBV12-4,TRBJ1-4,13,few,TGTGCCAGCAGTGTGACCGGGGCAGGAAAACTGTTTTTT,CASSVTGAGKLFF
TRBD1,TRBV5-1,TRBJ1-4,14,many,TGCGCCAGCAGCGATGACAGGGTATCCGAAAAACTGTTTTTT,CASSDDRVSEKLFF
TRBD2,TRBV29-1,TRBJ2-3,14,few,TGCAGCGTAGGACTAGCGGGAGGAGGAGATACGCAGTATTTT,CSVGLAGGGDTQYF
NA,TRBV7-9,TRBJ2-2,14,NA,TGTGCCAGCAGCCTCAGGGTTTCCACCGGGGAGCTGTTTTTT,CASSLRVSTGELFF
TRBD1,TRBV6-1,TRBJ2-7,14,few,TGTGCCAGCAGTCCAGGGGGCGGGTTGGACGAGCAGTACTTC,CASSPGGGLDEQYF
NA,TRBV12-3/TRBV12-4,TRBJ2-3,12,NA,TGTGCCAGCAGTCGACAAACAGATACGCAGTATTTT,CASSRQTDTQYF
TRBD2,TRBV5-1,TRBJ2-7,14,many,TGTGCCAGCAGTTTAGGCGGGGGGGACTACGAGCAGTACTTC,CASSLGGGDYEQYF
TRBD2,TRBV27,TRBJ2-1,22,many,TGTGCCAGCAGTTTATTTCCTCAGCGCGGACTAGCGGGATATGACGACTACAATGAGCAGTTCTTC,CASSLFPQRGLAGYDDYNEQFF
NA,TRBV29-1,TRBJ2-1,15,many,TGCAGCGTTACCCCCGGGCCCCTTGCGAGGGGTGAGCAGTTCTTC,CSVTPGPLARGEQFF
TRBD2,TRBV10-3,TRBJ2-2,18,many,TGTGCCATCAGTGAGTCGTTTCCGGGACTAGAGAACACCGGGGAGCTGTTTTTT,CAISESFPGLENTGELFF
NA,TRBV5-5,TRBJ2-3,14,many,TGTGCCAGCAGCTTGGGTGCCAACACAGATACGCAGTATTTT,CASSLGANTDTQYF
NA,TRBV20-1,TRBJ2-1,16,few,TGCTGTGCTAGAGGCGGGGGCGGGATGATATACAATGAGCAGTTCTTC,CCARGGGGMIYNEQFF
TRBD2,TRBV20-1,TRBJ2-3,14,NA,TGCAGTGCTACCCTAGCGGGAGTAGCAGATACGCAGTATTTT,CSATLAGVADTQYF
NA,TRBV5-5,TRBJ1-6,14,many,TGTGCCAGCAGCTTGGAGGGATTGAATTCACCCCTCCACTTT,CASSLEGLNSPLHF
NA,TRBV6-6,TRBJ1-5,13,many,TGTGCCAGCCGCCTGGATCCCAATCAGCCCCAGCATTTT,CASRLDPNQPQHF
NA,TRBV6-2/TRBV6-3,TRBJ1-5,18,NA,TGTGCCAGCAGTTACGCCGCCGTTCTACAGGGAGCCAATCAGCCCCAGCATTTT,CASSYAAVLQGANQPQHF
TRBD2,TRBV29-1,TRBJ2-1,17,NA,TGCAGCGTTGAAGATCTAAGCGGACTAGCGGGAGACTGGGAGCAGTTCTTC,CSVEDLSGLAGDWEQFF
TRBD1,TRBV19,TRBJ1-5,17,NA,TGTGCCAGTAGTCGCCGTCCGGGACAGAACTTTAATCAGCCCCAGCATTTT,CASSRRPGQNFNQPQHF
NA,TRBV4-1,TRBJ2-1,12,many,TGCGCCAGCAGCCAAGAGTTAAGTGAGCAGTTCTTC,CASSQELSEQFF
NA,TRBV12-3/TRBV12-4,TRBJ2-4,16,NA,TGTGCCAGCAGTTCCAGCCTACTCATAGCCAAAAACATTCAGTACTTC,CASSSSLLIAKNIQYF
NA,TRBV11-2,TRBJ2-3,14,few,TGTGCCAGCAGCTTAGATTGGGAGAGGAGTACGCAGTATTTT,CASSLDWERSTQYF
NA,TRBV14,TRBJ2-5,12,NA,TGTGCCAGCAGCCAGACGTACGGGACCCAGTACTTC,CASSQTYGTQYF
TRBD2,TRBV7-9,TRBJ2-7,14,NA,TGTGCCAGCAGCGCTCGCGGGAGGGACTACGAGCAGTACTTC,CASSARGRDYEQYF
NA,TRBV6-1,TRBJ2-4,14,NA,TGTGCCAGCAGAATGGGGGTACAAGGAAACATTCAGTACTTC,CASRMGVQGNIQYF
NA,TRBV29-1,TRBJ1-2,12,few,TGCAGCGTCCCCGACAGAGAGTATGGCTACACCTTC,CSVPDREYGYTF
TRBD1,TRBV5-1,TRBJ2-2,13,many,TGCGCCAGCAGCCCAGGGACAGCCGGGGAGCTGTTTTTT,CASSPGTAGELFF
TRBD2,TRBV6-5,TRBJ2-2,15,few,TGTGCCAGCAGTTACAGCCTAGCGGGAACCGGGGAGCTGTTTTTT,CASSYSLAGTGELFF
NA,TRBV15,TRBJ2-1,16,many,TGTGCCACCAGCAGAGATTCCCTAGTCTCCTACAATGAGCAGTTCTTC,CATSRDSLVSYNEQFF
TRBD2,TRBV20-1,TRBJ2-3,14,many,TGCAGTGCCCGGACTAGCGGGACTGAAGATACGCAGTATTTT,CSARTSGTEDTQYF
NA,TRBV7-8,TRBJ2-1,14,NA,TGTGCCAGCAGCAGAGGACTAATTTACGGTGAGCAGTTCTTC,CASSRGLIYGEQFF
NA,TRBV29-1,TRBJ2-7,12,few,TGCAGCGCCAAGACGGATACCTACGAGCAGTACTTC,CSAKTDTYEQYF
TRBD2,TRBV9,TRBJ2-1,15,few,TGTGCCAGCAGCGTTTCGGGAGGGCCGGGTAATGAGCAGTTCTTC,CASSVSGGPGNEQFF